The T cell receptor (beta chain) under discussion was sequenced for a study of post-analysis software for immune sequencing data. In the study overall: The disease courses spanned relapsing-remitting, secondary progressive and progressive-relapsing forms of multiple sclerosis.

Incorporated into the TCR beta cDNA libraries were unique molecular identifiers, which served to reduce PCR and sequencing biases. Via MiXCR, TCRdb re-called the PCR reads, giving one row per CDR3 protein. Here the sample spans around 770,000 distinct CDR3 sequences, more than 45% being singletons. The specimen was blood. The clonotype comes from a girl aged 5 to 17 with multiple sclerosis.

CDR3 sequence reads: CASSLADSGGSYNEQFF. The CDR3 bases are TGCGCCAGCAGCTTGGCGGACTCGGGAGGCTCCTACAATGAGCAGTTCTTC. The chain recombines TRBV5-1 with TRBJ2-1; TRBD2 matches 7 bases. J lost 0 bases, V lost 0 bases, and 6 bases had no gene match. Germline CDR1 and CDR2: SGHRS and YFSETQ. CDR3 length equals 17 residues.